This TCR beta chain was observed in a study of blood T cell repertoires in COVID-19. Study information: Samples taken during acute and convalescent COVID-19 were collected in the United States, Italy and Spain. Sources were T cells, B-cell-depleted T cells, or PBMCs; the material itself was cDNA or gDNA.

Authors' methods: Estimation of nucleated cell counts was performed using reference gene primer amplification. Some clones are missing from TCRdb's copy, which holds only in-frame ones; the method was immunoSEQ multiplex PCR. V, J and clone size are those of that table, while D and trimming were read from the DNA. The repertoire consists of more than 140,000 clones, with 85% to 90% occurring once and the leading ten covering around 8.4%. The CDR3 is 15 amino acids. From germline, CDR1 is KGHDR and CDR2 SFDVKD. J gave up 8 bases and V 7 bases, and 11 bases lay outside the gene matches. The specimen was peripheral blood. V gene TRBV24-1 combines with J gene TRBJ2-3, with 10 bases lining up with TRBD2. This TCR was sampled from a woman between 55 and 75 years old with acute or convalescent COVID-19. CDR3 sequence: CATSLSGGPPGTQYF. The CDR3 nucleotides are TGTGCCACCAGCCTTAGCGGGGGGCCCCCAGGTACGCAGTATTTT.